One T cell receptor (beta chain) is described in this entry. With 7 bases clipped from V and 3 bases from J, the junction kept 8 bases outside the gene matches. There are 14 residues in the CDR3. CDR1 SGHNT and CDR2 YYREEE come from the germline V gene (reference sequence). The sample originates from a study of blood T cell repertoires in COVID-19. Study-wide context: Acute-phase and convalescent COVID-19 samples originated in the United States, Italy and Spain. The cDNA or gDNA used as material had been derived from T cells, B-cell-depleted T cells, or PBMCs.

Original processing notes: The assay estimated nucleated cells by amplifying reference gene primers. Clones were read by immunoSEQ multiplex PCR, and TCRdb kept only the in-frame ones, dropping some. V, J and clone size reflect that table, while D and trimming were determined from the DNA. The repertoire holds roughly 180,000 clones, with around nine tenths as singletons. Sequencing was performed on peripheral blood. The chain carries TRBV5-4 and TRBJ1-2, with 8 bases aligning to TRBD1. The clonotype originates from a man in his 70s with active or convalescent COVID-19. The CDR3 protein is CASREQGGDYGYTF. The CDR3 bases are TGTGCCAGCCGTGAACAGGGGGGGGACTATGGCTACACCTTC. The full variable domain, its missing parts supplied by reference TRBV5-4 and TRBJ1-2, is ETGVTQSPTHLIKTRGQQVTLRCSSQSGHNTVSWYQQALGQGPQFIFQYYREEENGRGNFPPRFSGLQFPNYSSELNVNALELDDSALYLCASREQGGDYGYTFGSGTRLTVV.